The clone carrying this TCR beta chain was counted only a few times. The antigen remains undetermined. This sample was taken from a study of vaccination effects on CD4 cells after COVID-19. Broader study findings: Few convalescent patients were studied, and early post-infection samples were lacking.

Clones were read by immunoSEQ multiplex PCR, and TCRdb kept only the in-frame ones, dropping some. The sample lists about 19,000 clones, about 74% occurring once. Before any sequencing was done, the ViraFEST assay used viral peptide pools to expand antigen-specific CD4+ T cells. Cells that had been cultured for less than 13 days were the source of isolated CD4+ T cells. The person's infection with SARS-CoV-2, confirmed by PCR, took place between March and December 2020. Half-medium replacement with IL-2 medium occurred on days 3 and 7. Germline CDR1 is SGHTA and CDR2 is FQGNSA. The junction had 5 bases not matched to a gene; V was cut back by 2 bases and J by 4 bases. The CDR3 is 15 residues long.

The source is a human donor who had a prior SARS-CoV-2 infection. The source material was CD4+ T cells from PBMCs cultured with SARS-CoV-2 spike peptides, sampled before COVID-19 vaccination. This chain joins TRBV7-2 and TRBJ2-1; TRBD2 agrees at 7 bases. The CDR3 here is CASSLRLAEYNEQFF. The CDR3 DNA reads TGTGCCAGCAGCTTACGCCTAGCGGAATACAATGAGCAGTTCTTC. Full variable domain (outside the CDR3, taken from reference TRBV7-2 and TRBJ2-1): GAGVSQSPSNKVTEKGKDVELRCDPISGHTALYWYRQSLGQGLEFLIYFQGNSAPDKSGLPSDRFSAERTGGSVSTLTIQRTQQEDSAVYLCASSLRLAEYNEQFFGPGTRLTVL.